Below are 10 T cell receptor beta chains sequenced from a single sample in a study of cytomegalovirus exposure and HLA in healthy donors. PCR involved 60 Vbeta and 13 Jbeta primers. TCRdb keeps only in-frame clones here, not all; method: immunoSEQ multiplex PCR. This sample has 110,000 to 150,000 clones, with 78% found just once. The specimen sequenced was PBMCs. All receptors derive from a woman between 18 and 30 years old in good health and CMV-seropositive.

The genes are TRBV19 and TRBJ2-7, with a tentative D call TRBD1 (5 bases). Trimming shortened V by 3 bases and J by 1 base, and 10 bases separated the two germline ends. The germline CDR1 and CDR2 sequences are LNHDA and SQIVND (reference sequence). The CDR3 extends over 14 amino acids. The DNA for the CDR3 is TGTGCCAGTAGTATTGTGGCAGGGTCCTACGAGCAGTACTTC. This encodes CASSIVAGSYEQYF.

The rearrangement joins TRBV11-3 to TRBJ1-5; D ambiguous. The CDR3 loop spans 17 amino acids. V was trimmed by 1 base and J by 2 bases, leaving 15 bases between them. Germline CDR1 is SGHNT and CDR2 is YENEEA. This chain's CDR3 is CASSLVGSRGGNQPQHF. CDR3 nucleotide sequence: TGTGCCAGCAGCTTAGTTGGTAGTAGAGGAGGCAATCAGCCCCAGCATTTT. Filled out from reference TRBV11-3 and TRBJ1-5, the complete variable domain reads EAGVVQSPRYKIIEKKQPVAFWCNPISGHNTLYWYLQNLGQGPELLIRYENEEAVDDSQLPKDRFSAERLKGVDSTLKIQPAELGDSAVYLCASSLVGSRGGNQPQHFGDGTRLSIL.

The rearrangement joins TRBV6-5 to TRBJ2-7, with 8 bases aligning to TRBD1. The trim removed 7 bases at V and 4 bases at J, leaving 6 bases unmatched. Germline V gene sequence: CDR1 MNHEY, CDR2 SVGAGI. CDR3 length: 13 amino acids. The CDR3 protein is CASKGQGYYEQYF. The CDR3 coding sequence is TGTGCCAGCAAAGGACAGGGCTATTACGAGCAGTACTTC.

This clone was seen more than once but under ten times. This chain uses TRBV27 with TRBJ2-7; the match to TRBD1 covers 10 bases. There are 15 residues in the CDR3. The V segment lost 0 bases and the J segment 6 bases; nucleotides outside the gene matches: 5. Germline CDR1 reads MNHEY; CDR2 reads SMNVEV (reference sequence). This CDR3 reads CASSLSTGGSVEQYF. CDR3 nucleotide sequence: TGTGCCAGCAGTTTATCGACAGGGGGCAGCGTCGAGCAGTACTTC.

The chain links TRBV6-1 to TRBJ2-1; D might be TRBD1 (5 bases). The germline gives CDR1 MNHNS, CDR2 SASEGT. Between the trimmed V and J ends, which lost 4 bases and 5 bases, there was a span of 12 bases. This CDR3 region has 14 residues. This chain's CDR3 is CASSGQLGHNEQFF. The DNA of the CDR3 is TGTGCCAGCAGTGGACAGCTCGGCCACAATGAGCAGTTCTTC.

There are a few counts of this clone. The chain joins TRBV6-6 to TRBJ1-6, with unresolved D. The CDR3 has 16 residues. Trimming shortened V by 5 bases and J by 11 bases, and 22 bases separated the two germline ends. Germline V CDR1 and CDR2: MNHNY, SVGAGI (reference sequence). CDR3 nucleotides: TGTGCCAGCAGTAGCCCCCCGGAGACCGCCGGGACACCCCTCCACTTT. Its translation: CASSSPPETAGTPLHF.

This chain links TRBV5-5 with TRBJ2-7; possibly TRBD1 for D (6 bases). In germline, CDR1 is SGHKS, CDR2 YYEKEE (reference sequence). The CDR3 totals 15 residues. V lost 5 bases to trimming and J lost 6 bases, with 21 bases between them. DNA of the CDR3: TGTGCCAGCAGATCGAACAGGGTTTTTGGGAGCGAGCAGTACTTC. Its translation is CASRSNRVFGSEQYF.

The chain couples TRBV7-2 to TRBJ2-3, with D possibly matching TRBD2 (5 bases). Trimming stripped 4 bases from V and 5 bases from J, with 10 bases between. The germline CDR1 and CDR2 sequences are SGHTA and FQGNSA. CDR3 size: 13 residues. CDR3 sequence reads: CASSSRRGDTQYF. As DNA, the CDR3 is TGTGCCAGCAGCTCCCGACGGGGAGATACGCAGTATTTT.

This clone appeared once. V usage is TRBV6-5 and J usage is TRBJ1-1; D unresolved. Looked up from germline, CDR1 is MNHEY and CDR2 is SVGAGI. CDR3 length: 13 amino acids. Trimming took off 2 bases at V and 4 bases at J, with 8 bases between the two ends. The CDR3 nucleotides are TGTGCCAGCAGTTACAGAGGGCTCACTGAAGCTTTCTTT. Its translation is CASSYRGLTEAFF.

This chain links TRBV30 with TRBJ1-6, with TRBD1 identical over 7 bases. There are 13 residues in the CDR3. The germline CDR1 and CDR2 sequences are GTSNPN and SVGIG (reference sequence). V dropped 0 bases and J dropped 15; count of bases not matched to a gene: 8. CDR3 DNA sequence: TGTGCCTGGAGTGTGGGACAGCCCGTAAACCTCCACTTT. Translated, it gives CAWSVGQPVNLHF.